The present entry profiles one T cell receptor (beta chain) with its context. The sample belongs to a study of T cell clonotyping in hematopoietic cell transplantation. TCRdb's table, derived via immunoSEQ multiplex PCR, lists solely in-frame clones and lacks some. The table records 35,000 to 45,000 clones, roughly 95% of them present only once. Time point reported: recipient sample about 28 days before transplant, after cytoreduction. The ends lost 4 bases at V and 3 bases at J; junction bases unmatched: 7. CDR1 and CDR2 from the germline V gene are SGHNT and YENEEA. The CDR3 covers 15 residues. This specimen consisted of peripheral blood mononuclear cells, obtained before stem cell transplant. This rearrangement joins TRBV11-3 to TRBJ2-7, with TRBD2 matching over 9 bases. The TCR comes from a man in his forties with chronic myeloid leukemia. Some clones in this sample may be carry-over from other donors' samples. This CDR3 is CASSYLAGDLYEQYF. CDR3 bases: TGTGCCAGCAGCTACTTAGCGGGGGATCTCTACGAGCAGTACTTC.